Presented here are 27 T cell receptor beta chains from one specimen sequenced in a study of read filtering for tumor transcriptome and immune sequencing. The library was built from approximately 400 ng RNA with molecular barcoded adaptors for alpha/delta and beta/gamma chains. TCRdb itself ran the reads through MiXCR, one entry per CDR3 protein. The sample contains tens of thousands of distinct CDR3 sequences, 20% to 25% of which appear only once. Sample: a population of CD138-negative cells sorted from bone marrow. The receptor source for this set is a donor older than 35 with multiple myeloma.

In its sample, this clonotype was seen many times. The rearrangement joins TRBV28 to TRBJ1-5; 9 bases line up with TRBD1. V shed 6 bases and J 6 bases; nucleotides not matched to a gene: 6. CDR1 is MDHEN, CDR2 SYDVKM, per germline. The CDR3 totals 14 residues. The CDR3 loop is CASSRDRGAQPQHF. CDR3 sequence (DNA): TGTGCCAGCAGCCGCGACAGGGGGGCTCAGCCCCAGCATTTT.

This clonotype was recorded at least ten times. This rearrangement joins TRBV7-3 to TRBJ2-5; TRBD2 is a possible D gene (5 bases). Per the germline V gene, CDR1 is SGHTA and CDR2 is FQGTGA. This CDR3 contains 12 residues. V gave up 3 bases and J gave up 9 bases, with 11 bases separating them. The CDR3, as DNA: TGTGCCAGCAGCTTTCGAGAGGGTCCCCAGTACTTC. Residues: CASSFREGPQYF.

This clonotype was counted ten times or more. The V call is TRBV5-1, the J call TRBJ2-7; D gene ambiguous. Trimming stripped 4 bases from V and 3 bases from J, with 14 bases between. The CDR3 is 14 residues long. Germline V lookup: CDR1 SGHRS, CDR2 YFSETQ. In DNA, the CDR3 is TGCGCCAGCAGCCCTGACGTCAGTCGCTACGAGCAGTACTTC. Amino acid sequence: CASSPDVSRYEQYF.

The chain has TRBV20-1 and TRBJ2-7, with D possibly TRBD1 on 5 matching bases. This CDR3 region has 16 residues. Germline CDR1 is DFQATT and CDR2 is SNEGSKA (reference sequence). V was cut by 7 bases and J by 0 bases, with 22 bases left in between. The CDR3: CSDTNSRDDSSYEQYF. As DNA, the CDR3 is TGCAGTGACACGAACTCCAGGGATGATAGCTCCTACGAGCAGTACTTC.

A remark on this clonotype: This may be a read error, as it is one base from a much larger clone. J is TRBJ2-5 and V is TRBV2; TRBD1 or TRBD2 may be the D gene (5 bases each). Germline lookup yields CDR1 SNHLY and CDR2 FYNNEI. The CDR3 has 13 amino acids. The CDR3 DNA reads TGTGCCAGCAGTGGAGGGGTGCAAGAGACCCAGCACTTC. Translating gives CASSGGVQETQHF.

This clonotype showed up many times. The CDR3 sequence: CASQYPGQVINEQYF. The CDR3 DNA is TGTGCCAGCCAATACCCCGGGCAGGTAATCAACGAGCAGTACTTC. The chain has TRBV2 and TRBJ2-7; D remains unclear. Germline loops: CDR1 SNHLY, CDR2 FYNNEI. Trimming took off 8 bases at V and 5 bases at J, with 22 bases between the two ends. This CDR3 spans 15 amino acids.

This clonotype was observed at least ten times. The J gene is TRBJ1-1, the V gene TRBV6-2 or TRBV6-3; D is unresolved. V was cut by 1 base and J by 1 base, with 10 bases left in between. The CDR3 loop spans 15 amino acids. Germline CDR1 reads MNHEY; CDR2 reads SVGEGT. This CDR3 reads CASSYWQRSNTEAFF. Written as DNA, the CDR3 is TGTGCCAGCAGTTACTGGCAGAGATCGAACACTGAAGCTTTCTTT.

This clonotype occurred many times. The chain carries TRBV28 and TRBJ1-4; D gene uncertain. CDR1 is MDHEN, CDR2 SYDVKM, per germline. The CDR3 loop spans 13 amino acids. V lost 5 bases, J lost 4 bases, and 8 bases lay in between. The DNA of the CDR3 is TGTGCCAGCAGTACCGTCCTTAATGAAAAACTGTTTTTT. Its translation is CASSTVLNEKLFF.

This clonotype occurred many times. The V gene is TRBV9, the J gene TRBJ2-2; D is unclear. The V and J ends lost 0 bases and 5 bases respectively, with 5 bases between them. The CDR3 covers 13 residues. CDR1 and CDR2 from the germline V gene are SGDLS and YYNGEE. CDR3 nucleotide sequence: TGTGCCAGCAGCGTAGGTGGGACCGGGGAGCTGTTTTTT. It is translated as CASSVGGTGELFF.

This rearrangement joins TRBV7-6 to TRBJ1-2; 8 positions match TRBD1. V lost 4 bases to trimming and J lost 8 bases; unmatched junction nucleotides: 9. Germline CDR1 reads SGHVS; CDR2 reads FNYEAQ. The CDR3 has 14 residues. The CDR3: CASSSADRGYGYTF. Here the CDR3 DNA reads TGTGCCAGCAGCTCAGCCGACAGGGGCTACGGCTACACCTTC.

This clonotype was detected only a few times. This clone may be a read error of a much larger clone one base away. The chain employs TRBV6-6 and TRBJ2-5; TRBD1 might be the D (5 bases). Trimming pared 8 bases from V and 1 base from J, leaving 11 bases between. The germline V gene encodes CDR1 MNHNY and CDR2 SVGAGI (reference sequence). This CDR3 has 13 residues. CDR3 loop: CASPSDTQETQYF. The CDR3 DNA follows: TGTGCCAGCCCATCGGACACCCAAGAGACCCAGTACTTC.

This rearrangement joins TRBV2 to TRBJ1-3, with D possibly TRBD1 on 5 matching bases. Germline CDR1 SNHLY, CDR2 FYNNEI. The germline V and J ends were trimmed by 6 bases and 0 bases, with 21 bases remaining between them. The CDR3 is 18 amino acids. In DNA form, the CDR3 reads TGTGCCAGCAGGCGGACATTGGGCTTAGGTCTCTCTGGAAACACCATATATTTT. It codes for CASRRTLGLGLSGNTIYF.

This clonotype showed up many times. In DNA form, the CDR3 reads TGCAGTGCTAGAGATGCAGGGGGAGATGAAAAACTGTTTTTT. It translates to CSARDAGGDEKLFF. The rearrangement joins TRBV20-1 to TRBJ1-4; 7 bases are a match to TRBD1. V dropped 0 bases and J dropped 6; count of bases not matched to a gene: 4. The length of the CDR3 is 14 residues. Germline V gives CDR1 DFQATT, CDR2 SNEGSKA (reference sequence).

This clonotype showed up many times. CDR3 sequence reads: CASSGVVNYEQFF. CDR3 DNA sequence: TGTGCCAGCAGTGGTGTAGTAAACTATGAGCAGTTCTTC. This chain connects TRBV2 to TRBJ2-1; no clear D. Trimming pared 4 bases from V and 8 bases from J, leaving 12 bases between. This CDR3 contains 13 residues. From germline, CDR1 is SNHLY and CDR2 FYNNEI.

The chain combines TRBV5-5 with TRBJ2-7, with D unclear. Germline V CDR1 and CDR2: SGHKS, YYEKEE (reference sequence). The V end lost 5 bases, the J end lost 6 bases, and 12 bases lay between the germline ends. This CDR3 contains 12 residues. The CDR3 protein is CASSQPSAEQYF. Here the CDR3 DNA reads TGTGCCAGCAGTCAACCCTCGGCCGAGCAGTACTTC.

This clonotype occurred many times. The gene calls are TRBV11-2 and TRBJ1-1; 9 nucleotides line up with TRBD1. V lost 5 bases and J lost 10; bases outside the gene matches: 8. The germline CDR1 and CDR2 sequences are SGHAT and FQNNGV. The CDR3 has 13 amino acids. CDR3: CASSQGQGRGAFF. CDR3 bases: TGTGCCAGCAGCCAAGGACAGGGGAGGGGAGCTTTCTTT.

The gene calls are TRBV9 and TRBJ2-2; D gene uncertain. The CDR3 covers 13 residues. Looked up from germline, CDR1 is SGDLS and CDR2 is YYNGEE. Trimming pared 0 bases from V and 6 bases from J, leaving 6 bases between. CDR3 sequence reads: CASSVAEAGELFF. DNA of the CDR3: TGTGCCAGCAGCGTAGCGGAAGCCGGGGAGCTGTTTTTT.

This clonotype was counted ten times or more. The J gene is TRBJ2-1, the V gene TRBV30; 9 bases match TRBD2. This CDR3 spans 15 amino acids. V dropped 0 bases and J dropped 9; count of bases not matched to a gene: 9. In germline, CDR1 is GTSNPN, CDR2 SVGIG (reference sequence). In DNA form, the CDR3 reads TGTGCCTGGAGTGTGACTAGCGGTTATGATAGTGAGCAGTTCTTC. This sequence encodes CAWSVTSGYDSEQFF. Together with reference TRBV30 and TRBJ2-1, the CDR3 gives the full variable domain: SQTIHQWPATLVQPVGSPLSLECTVEGTSNPNLYWYRQAAGRGLQLLFYSVGIGQISSEVPQNLSASRPQDRQFILSSKKLLLSDSGFYLCAWSVTSGYDSEQFFGPGTRLTVL.

This clonotype has at least ten counts. V is TRBV19 and J is TRBJ2-1; D gene uncertain. V shed 10 bases and J shed 0 bases, with 13 bases lying between them. Germline CDR1 and CDR2: LNHDA and SQIVND (reference sequence). This CDR3 is built from 14 residues. The CDR3 region is CATKTDPSYNEQFF. The CDR3 coding sequence is TGTGCCACCAAAACAGATCCCTCCTACAATGAGCAGTTCTTC.

This clonotype has ten or more counts. This chain connects TRBV28 to TRBJ1-1; D ambiguous. The V gene lost 7 bases and the J gene lost 2 bases, with 8 bases spanning the gap. Germline assignment: CDR1 MDHEN and CDR2 SYDVKM. The CDR3 is 12 residues long. In DNA form, the CDR3 reads TGTGCCAGCAATATCCAAAACACTGAAGCTTTCTTT. Translation: CASNIQNTEAFF.

This clonotype showed up many times. V gene TRBV6-2 or TRBV6-3 combines with J gene TRBJ2-1; D perhaps matches TRBD2 (7 bases). The CDR3 runs to 15 residues. Germline V gives CDR1 MNHEY, CDR2 SVGEGT. V lost 6 bases and J lost 5, with 17 bases in between. The CDR3 reads CASSDHAGANNEQFF. The CDR3 bases are TGTGCCAGCAGCGATCATGCGGGGGCCAACAATGAGCAGTTCTTC.

This clonotype has a count of ten or more. The chain links TRBV5-4 to TRBJ1-2; 8 bases align to TRBD1. V was clipped by 4 bases and J by 5 bases; unmatched bases: 4. This CDR3 spans 13 amino acids. Germline V gene sequence: CDR1 SGHNT, CDR2 YYREEE (reference sequence). DNA of the CDR3: TGTGCCAGCAGCCTAGACAGGGGATATGGCTACACCTTC. It specifies CASSLDRGYGYTF.

This clonotype has ten or more counts. This sequence joins TRBV12-3 or TRBV12-4 and TRBJ1-1; no definite D call. There are 14 residues in the CDR3. Trimming removed 2 bases from V and 2 bases from J, with 9 bases in between. The CDR3 region has the DNA TGTGCCAGCAGTTTAATAGCAGGAAACACTGAAGCTTTCTTT. It encodes CASSLIAGNTEAFF.

This clonotype was picked up many times. J is TRBJ1-1 and V is TRBV7-9; D may be TRBD1 (5 bases). Trimming shortened V by 3 bases and J by 1 base, and 9 bases separated the two germline ends. Per the germline V gene, CDR1 is SEHNR and CDR2 is FQNEAQ (reference sequence). This CDR3 spans 14 amino acids. The chain's CDR3 is CASSLGLSNTEAFF. The CDR3, as DNA: TGTGCCAGCAGCTTGGGACTCTCGAACACTGAAGCTTTCTTT.

This clonotype showed up many times. The rearrangement links TRBV11-2 to TRBJ2-1, with TRBD2 matching over 11 bases. The CDR3 totals 15 residues. Losses at the gene ends were 3 bases for V and 6 bases for J; bases not matched to a gene: 4. Germline values: CDR1 SGHAT, CDR2 FQNNGV. CDR3 DNA: TGTGCCAGCAGCTTGACTAGCGGGGCGCCCAATGAGCAGTTCTTC. Amino acids: CASSLTSGAPNEQFF.

This clonotype occurred many times. This rearrangement joins TRBV29-1 to TRBJ2-3; tentative D call: TRBD2 (6 bases). The CDR3 spans 15 residues. Between the trimmed V and J ends, which lost 1 base and 4 bases, there was a span of 15 bases. The germline V gene has CDR1 SQVTM and CDR2 ANQGSEA. CDR3 residues: CSVEGGTTRPDTQYF. CDR3 DNA sequence: TGCAGCGTTGAAGGCGGGACCACAAGACCAGATACGCAGTATTTT.

The J gene is TRBJ2-2, the V gene TRBV7-9, with D maybe TRBD2 (5 bases). The germline V gene encodes CDR1 SEHNR and CDR2 FQNEAQ (reference sequence). V was trimmed by 5 bases and J by 4 bases, leaving 14 bases between them. There are 15 residues in the CDR3. CDR3 in DNA: TGTGCCAGCAGCCCCAGAGGGTCGAGCACCGGGGAGCTGTTTTTT. This sequence encodes CASSPRGSSTGELFF.